The 13 T cell receptor beta chains below all came from one sample that was sequenced in a study of shared clonotypes between healthy human individuals. Using immunoSEQ multiplex PCR, the repertoire was profiled, and TCRdb retains in-frame clones only, with some absent. The sample shows roughly 1,100,000 clones, more than 60% of them seen only once. The sequenced sample consisted of memory CD4+ T cells sorted from blood. Stated subset: CD45RA-negative fraction. These TCRs come from a man aged 18 to 30 in good health.

This sequence joins TRBV6-5 and TRBJ2-1; 16 nucleotides align to TRBD2. J lost 9 bases, V lost 6 bases, and 2 bases had no gene match. Germline lookup yields CDR1 MNHEY and CDR2 SVGAGI. CDR3 length equals 14 residues. CDR3 in amino acids: CASRGLAGGVEQFF. The DNA for the CDR3 is TGTGCCAGCAGGGGACTAGCGGGAGGGGTTGAGCAGTTCTTC.

This clone was seen repeatedly, ten times or more. The identical CDR3 is also encoded by other nucleotide sequences in the sample. This sequence joins TRBV4-2 and TRBJ2-5; TRBD2 aligns across 11 bases. Germline assignment: CDR1 LGHNA and CDR2 YNFKEQ. V lost 4 bases and J lost 1; bases outside the gene matches: 2. The CDR3 is 15 residues long. CDR3 sequence (DNA): TGTGCCAGCAGCCCTCTAGCGGGGGGCCAAGAGACCCAGTACTTC. This codes for CASSPLAGGQETQYF.

The sample holds many counts of this clone. This chain uses TRBV5-1 with TRBJ1-2; D call uncertain. The V and J ends lost 7 bases and 2 bases respectively, with 6 bases between them. Per germline, CDR1 SGHRS and CDR2 YFSETQ. The CDR3 is 11 residues long. CDR3 nucleotides: TGCGCCAGCGGCCCGAACTATGGCTACACCTTC. It yields the protein CASGPNYGYTF.

This chain links TRBV6-1 with TRBJ1-5, with 7 positions matching TRBD1. The junction had 5 bases not matched to a gene; V was cut back by 6 bases and J by 3 bases. CDR1 and CDR2 (germline): MNHNS, SASEGT. This CDR3 region has 14 residues. The CDR3 DNA follows: TGTGCCAGCAGAGCGGGACAGCTCAATCAGCCCCAGCATTTT. Translated: CASRAGQLNQPQHF.

This chain joins TRBV2 and TRBJ1-4; D remains ambiguous. Germline CDR1 is SNHLY and CDR2 is FYNNEI. This CDR3 is 13 amino acids long. Trimming pared 8 bases from V and 4 bases from J, leaving 11 bases between. The CDR3 coding sequence is TGTGCCAGCTCAGTTATAGATAATGAAAAACTGTTTTTT. It is translated as CASSVIDNEKLFF.

The chain recombines TRBV28 with TRBJ2-7; 8 bases are a match to TRBD1. V lost 2 bases, J lost 2 bases, and 5 bases stayed unmatched. CDR1 and CDR2 from the germline V gene are MDHEN and SYDVKM. The CDR3 is 15 amino acids. The CDR3 reads CASSLSTTGAYEQYF. The CDR3 bases are TGTGCCAGCAGTTTAAGTACGACAGGGGCCTACGAGCAGTACTTC.

The J gene is TRBJ1-2, the V gene TRBV2; D ambiguous. Germline assignment: CDR1 SNHLY and CDR2 FYNNEI. CDR3 length: 13 amino acids. Trimming took off 6 bases at V and 9 bases at J, with 17 bases between the two ends. CDR3 amino acids: CASSDQDRLSYTF. The CDR3 DNA is TGTGCCAGCAGCGATCAGGATCGATTGAGCTACACCTTC.

The chain employs TRBV6-1 and TRBJ1-5, with 9 nucleotides matching TRBD1. Per germline, CDR1 MNHNS and CDR2 SASEGT. The length of the CDR3 is 16 residues. V was pared by 4 bases and J by 5 bases, with 9 bases of the junction left unmatched. The CDR3 DNA sequence: TGTGCCAGCAGTGCCGGGACAGGGACAAGGGATCAGCCCCAGCATTTT. This codes for CASSAGTGTRDQPQHF.

This clone has only a few counts. J is TRBJ2-5 and V is TRBV9; 11 nucleotides align to TRBD2. V shed 0 bases and J 4 bases; nucleotides not matched to a gene: 8. The length of the CDR3 is 17 residues. Germline lookup yields CDR1 SGDLS and CDR2 YYNGEE. In DNA form, the CDR3 reads TGTGCCAGCAGCGTAGGGGTTAGCGGGAGGGGGAGAGAGACCCAGTACTTC. It specifies CASSVGVSGRGRETQYF. Looking up the rest from reference TRBV9 and TRBJ2-5 gives the full variable domain: DSGVTQTPKHLITATGQRVTLRCSPRSGDLSVYWYQQSLDQGLQFLIQYYNGEERAKGNILERFSAQQFPDLHSELNLSSLELGDSALYFCASSVGVSGRGRETQYFGPGTRLLVL.

The V and J genes are TRBV29-1 and TRBJ2-7, with 9 bases that match TRBD1. The CDR3 covers 14 residues. The germline gives CDR1 SQVTM, CDR2 ANQGSEA. Germline trimming cut 7 bases from V and 1 base from J; bases unmatched to any gene: 8. The CDR3 loop is CSAVRGTGSYEQYF. CDR3 nucleotide sequence: TGCAGCGCGGTTCGTGGGACAGGGTCCTACGAGCAGTACTTC.

CDR3 loop: CASNSEHQPQHF. CDR3 sequence (DNA): TGTGCCAGCAATAGCGAACATCAGCCCCAGCATTTT. V gene TRBV25-1 combines with J gene TRBJ1-5; D gene uncertain. Germline V lookup: CDR1 MGHDK, CDR2 SYGVNS. The CDR3 sequence is 12 residues long. Trimming removed 7 bases from V and 5 bases from J, with 9 bases in between. Full variable domain (rest looked up from reference TRBV25-1 and TRBJ1-5): EADIYQTPRYLVIGTGKKITLECSQTMGHDKMYWYQQDPGMELHLIHYSYGVNSTEKGDLSSESTVSRIRTEHFPLTLESARPSHTSQYLCASNSEHQPQHFGDGTRLSIL.

The chain employs TRBV21-1 and TRBJ1-2. TRBV21-1 is a known pseudogene. The CDR3 spans 13 residues. This CDR3 reads CASSKVGGNGYTF. CDR3 bases: TGTGCCAGCAGCAAAGTTGGGGGGAATGGCTACACCTTC.

This clone was recorded only once. The chain joins TRBV29-1 to TRBJ2-1; D possibly uses TRBD1 or TRBD2 (5 bases each). Germline assignment: CDR1 SQVTM and CDR2 ANQGSEA. CDR3 size: 12 residues. The V and J ends lost 2 bases and 7 bases respectively, with 9 bases between them. CDR3 DNA sequence: TGCAGCGTTGAAATGGGGGAGAATGAGCAGTTCTTC. This translates into CSVEMGENEQFF.